A selection of T cell receptor beta chains follows, all from one sample in a study of cytomegalovirus exposure and HLA in healthy donors. Clones were read by immunoSEQ multiplex PCR, and TCRdb kept only the in-frame ones, dropping some. The table has fewer than 120,000 clones, over 75% seen once. The sample consisted of PBMCs. All receptors derive from a woman aged 30 to 39 in good health and CMV-seropositive. Each CDR3 is given with its conserved first and last residue. The D gene is left open where the match is weak. Rows give clone size only sometimes, using once, few, many, or a class for an expanded clone.

cdr3_aa	cdr3_nt	d_call	j_call	clone_size	v_call
CASSFAGGPRDTQYF	TGTGCCAGCAGCTTCGCGGGGGGGCCTAGAGATACGCAGTATTTT	TRBD2	TRBJ2-3	-	TRBV7-2
CAWRVGAGGRETQYF	TGTGCCTGGCGTGTAGGGGCGGGGGGGCGGGAGACCCAGTACTTC	TRBD2	TRBJ2-5	-	TRBV30
CAWSLGRYEQYF	TGTGCCTGGAGTCTAGGCCGTTACGAGCAGTACTTC	-	TRBJ2-7	-	TRBV30
CASSRAGAGGNGYTF	TGTGCCAGCAGCCGTGCAGGGGCAGGGGGCAATGGCTACACCTTC	TRBD1	TRBJ1-2	few	TRBV6-5
CASSLVAGPRKRETQYF	TGTGCCAGCAGCTTAGTAGCAGGGCCGAGGAAGAGAGAGACCCAGTACTTC	-	TRBJ2-5	-	TRBV11-1
CASSPLTSGGVYEQYF	TGTGCCAGCAGTCCTCTGACTAGCGGGGGGGTCTACGAGCAGTACTTC	TRBD2	TRBJ2-7	-	TRBV27
CASSRDLQVYSTDTQYF	TGCGCCAGCAGCCGCGACCTACAGGTATATTCCACAGATACGCAGTATTTT	-	TRBJ2-3	few	TRBV5-1
CASSGGRYGYTF	TGTGCCAGCAGTGGTGGCAGGTATGGCTACACCTTC	-	TRBJ1-2	-	TRBV6-1
CAWSAYLRGGTDTQYF	TGTGCCTGGAGTGCCTACCTTAGAGGTGGGACAGATACGCAGTATTTT	-	TRBJ2-3	once	TRBV30
CATSRKGAQETQYF	TGTGCCACCAGCAGGAAAGGAGCTCAAGAGACCCAGTACTTC	-	TRBJ2-5	-	TRBV15
CASSQERYQGAYEQYF	TGCGCCAGCAGCCAAGAGAGGTATCAGGGGGCCTACGAGCAGTACTTC	TRBD1	TRBJ2-7	-	TRBV4-3
CASSREMNTEAFF	TGTGCCAGCAGCCGGGAGATGAACACTGAAGCTTTCTTT	-	TRBJ1-1	once	TRBV14
CASSLRLAGASGAGELFF	TGTGCCAGCAGCTTGAGACTAGCGGGAGCCTCGGGGGCCGGGGAGCTGTTTTTT	TRBD2	TRBJ2-2	-	TRBV7-2
CASSPRTGVVPAAFF	TGTGCCAGCAGCCCCCGGACAGGGGTCGTTCCGGCAGCTTTCTTT	TRBD1	TRBJ1-1	-	TRBV7-8
CASSEILWEGQEYYEQYF	TGTGCCAGCAGTGAAATCCTTTGGGAGGGTCAAGAGTACTACGAGCAGTACTTC	TRBD2	TRBJ2-7	-	TRBV2
CASSQEITSSYEQYF	TGTGCCAGCAGCCAAGAGATAACGAGCTCCTACGAGCAGTACTTC	-	TRBJ2-7	-	TRBV4-2
CASRDRYTEAFF	TGTGCCAGCAGAGACAGATACACTGAAGCTTTCTTT	-	TRBJ1-1	-	TRBV6-5
CASSVVDRGDYGYTF	TGTGCCAGCAGCGTAGTTGACAGGGGTGACTATGGCTACACCTTC	TRBD1	TRBJ1-2	-	TRBV9
CASSHQDRVRNGYTF	TGCGCCAGCAGCCACCAGGACAGGGTTAGGAATGGCTACACCTTC	TRBD1	TRBJ1-2	-	TRBV4-3
CASSLILDNEQFF	TGCGCCAGCAGCCTCATACTTGACAATGAGCAGTTCTTC	-	TRBJ2-1	once	TRBV5-1
CATSRDQSRGGTPGELFF	TGTGCCACCAGCAGAGATCAGTCCCGCGGGGGGACCCCCGGGGAGCTGTTTTTT	TRBD2	TRBJ2-2	-	TRBV15
CASSREAEISGANVLTF	TGTGCCAGCAGCCGCGAAGCGGAAATCTCTGGGGCCAACGTCCTGACTTTC	-	TRBJ2-6	-	TRBV7-6
CASSQTGGGYGYTF	TGTGCCAGCAGCCAGACAGGGGGCGGTTATGGCTACACCTTC	TRBD1	TRBJ1-2	-	TRBV5-4
CASSLGPHYTGGKTEAFF	TGCGCCAGCAGCTTGGGTCCCCACTATACAGGGGGAAAGACTGAAGCTTTCTTT	TRBD1	TRBJ1-1	-	TRBV5-1
CASSYQGTNEKLFF	TGCGCCAGCAGCTATCAGGGCACTAATGAAAAACTGTTTTTT	-	TRBJ1-4	many	TRBV5-1
CSVRVSNTGELFF	TGCAGCGTTCGGGTCTCGAACACCGGGGAGCTGTTTTTT	-	TRBJ2-2	-	TRBV29-1
CASSLKAGNTGELFF	TGCGCCAGCAGCTTGAAAGCAGGGAATACCGGGGAGCTGTTTTTT	-	TRBJ2-2	once	TRBV5-1
CASSQGGRMAGGKLFF	TGCGCCAGCAGCCAAGGGGGGAGGATGGCAGGGGGGAAACTGTTTTTT	TRBD1	TRBJ1-4	-	TRBV4-1